The 31 T cell receptor beta chains below come from one sample, sequenced in a study of blood T cell repertoires in COVID-19. The repertoire was sequenced with immunoSEQ multiplex PCR; TCRdb's copy has only in-frame clones and lacks some. The sample lists 470,000 or so clones, around 90% occurring once. The sequencing sample was made of PBMCs or T cells enriched from blood (not recorded which). These receptors all come from a woman between 18 and 29 years old with acute COVID-19.

The rearrangement joins TRBV28 to TRBJ1-2; D ambiguous. Trimming removed 2 bases from V and 6 bases from J, with 7 bases in between. The CDR3 loop spans 12 amino acids. CDR1 is MDHEN and CDR2 is SYDVKM in the germline V gene. As DNA, the CDR3 is TGTGCCAGCAGTTTAGGGAGAAATGGCTACACCTTC. This gives the protein CASSLGRNGYTF.

This rearrangement joins TRBV6-5 to TRBJ1-2; D not resolved. The CDR3 is 14 residues long. V was pared by 5 bases and J by 0 bases, with 10 bases between. The germline V gene has CDR1 MNHEY and CDR2 SVGAGI. In DNA, the CDR3 is TGTGCCAGCAGTACCGGGTGGGCTAACTATGGCTACACCTTC. Translation: CASSTGWANYGYTF.

This clone showed up just a few times. The rearrangement uses TRBV6-4 and TRBJ1-6; no firm D call. CDR3 length: 14 residues. V lost 6 bases and J lost 0, with 6 bases in between. Germline V gene sequence: CDR1 MRHNA, CDR2 SNTAGT. CDR3 protein: CASRESSYNSPLHF. CDR3 nucleotide sequence: TGTGCCAGCAGAGAGAGCTCCTATAATTCACCCCTCCACTTT.

The chain carries TRBV7-8 and TRBJ2-7, with D maybe TRBD1 (6 bases). The CDR3 contains 15 residues. CDR1 and CDR2 (germline): SGHVS, FQNEAQ. Trimming took off 5 bases at V and 3 bases at J, with 17 bases between the two ends. CDR3 sequence reads: CASSDSRGRGYEQYF. The CDR3 bases are TGTGCCAGCAGCGACAGCCGGGGCAGGGGCTACGAGCAGTACTTC.

This CDR3 is CASSTGQGAGEQYF. The CDR3 DNA reads as TGCGCCAGCAGCACGGGACAGGGGGCGGGGGAGCAGTACTTC. The J gene is TRBJ2-7, the V gene TRBV5-1; 12 positions match TRBD1. This CDR3 is built from 14 residues. CDR1 and CDR2 from the germline V gene are SGHRS and YFSETQ. Trimming cost V 4 bases and J 7 bases; bases outside gene matches: 6.

The chain's CDR3 is CASSIRMPDTQYF. The CDR3 region has the DNA TGTGCCAGTAGTATCAGGATGCCAGATACGCAGTATTTT. The chain joins TRBV19 to TRBJ2-3; D remains ambiguous. The CDR3 runs to 13 residues. CDR1 LNHDA and CDR2 SQIVND come from the germline V gene (reference sequence). With 3 bases removed from V and 4 bases from J, the gap between germline ends came to 8 bases.

V is TRBV24-1 and J is TRBJ2-1; 15 positions match TRBD2. V lost 4 bases to trimming and J lost 6 bases; unmatched junction nucleotides: 12. CDR3 length equals 19 residues. CDR1 is KGHDR, CDR2 SFDVKD, per germline. CDR3 bases: TGTGCCACCAGTGACCGAAGGACTAGCGGGGGGGCGGCCCTCAATGAGCAGTTCTTC. This codes for CATSDRRTSGGAALNEQFF.

The chain couples TRBV10-2 to TRBJ1-5; 7 bases line up with TRBD1. CDR1 and CDR2 from the germline V gene are WSHSY and SAAADI. The CDR3 contains 12 residues. J lost 3 bases, V lost 9 bases, and 2 bases had no gene match. CDR3 sequence (DNA): TGCGCCAGTACAGGGGACAATCAGCCCCAGCATTTT. Its protein product is CASTGDNQPQHF.

This clone was seen a handful of times. The chain is built from TRBV3-1 (or the pseudogene TRBV3-2) and TRBJ1-5; D gene ambiguous. Looked up from germline, CDR1 is LGHDT and CDR2 is YNNKEL (reference sequence). The CDR3 length is 15 residues. With 3 bases removed from V and 4 bases from J, the gap between germline ends came to 13 bases. CDR3 coding DNA: TGTGCCAGCAGCCATCTGGCAGGAAAAAATCAGCCCCAGCATTTT. It codes for CASSHLAGKNQPQHF.

In this sample, this clone turned up a few times. V usage is TRBV5-1 and J usage is TRBJ1-1; TRBD1 aligns across 7 bases. V shed 4 bases, J shed 1 base, and the junction held 10 bases outside the gene matches. Germline V gene data show CDR1 as SGHRS and CDR2 as YFSETQ. CDR3 size: 16 residues. CDR3 DNA: TGCGCCAGCAGCCCCAACCCAGGGGGTCCGAACACTGAAGCTTTCTTT. Protein product: CASSPNPGGPNTEAFF. Variable domain in full (rest from reference TRBV5-1 and TRBJ1-1): KAGVTQTPRYLIKTRGQQVTLSCSPISGHRSVSWYQQTPGQGLQFLFEYFSETQRNKGNFPGRFSGRQFSNSRSEMNVSTLELGDSALYLCASSPNPGGPNTEAFFGQGTRLTVV.

The chain links TRBV13 to TRBJ1-3; TRBD1 might be the D (5 bases). This CDR3 region has 14 residues. CDR1 and CDR2 from the germline V gene are PRHDT and FYEKMQ (reference sequence). Trimming pared 4 bases from V and 2 bases from J, leaving 9 bases between. CDR3 in amino acids: CASSSRVAGNTIYF. The CDR3, as DNA: TGTGCCAGCAGCTCCAGGGTTGCTGGAAACACCATATATTTT.

For the CDR3, the DNA is TGTGCCAGCAGACCCCAACTAGCGGGGGGGCAAGAGACCCAGTACTTC. This sequence encodes CASRPQLAGGQETQYF. The V gene is TRBV27, the J gene TRBJ2-5, with 13 bases identical to TRBD2. Trimming removed 6 bases from V and 2 bases from J; junction bases left unmatched: 6. Germline assignment: CDR1 MNHEY and CDR2 SMNVEV (reference sequence). The CDR3 has 16 amino acids.

The chain carries TRBV19 and TRBJ1-4; no firm D call. Trimming stripped 5 bases from V and 2 bases from J, with 6 bases between. Germline V gives CDR1 LNHDA, CDR2 SQIVND (reference sequence). The CDR3 has 13 amino acids. In DNA form, the CDR3 reads TGTGCCAGTAGTCGGCGGACTAATGAAAAACTGTTTTTT. It translates to CASSRRTNEKLFF.

The chain joins TRBV21-1 to TRBJ2-7; TRBD2, as called in the table, went unchecked against the DNA. TRBV21-1 is deemed a pseudogene. This CDR3 is built from 19 residues. CDR3 in DNA: TGTGCCAGCAGCTCTCATCTTGGACTAGCGGGAGATTCCCACTACGAGCAGTACTTC. Translated: CASSSHLGLAGDSHYEQYF.

The chain is built from TRBV7-2 and TRBJ2-1; 13 bases line up with TRBD2. CDR3 length: 17 amino acids. J was trimmed by 0 bases and V by 10 bases; bases with no gene match: 9. Germline CDR1 is SGHTA and CDR2 is FQGNSA. CDR3 sequence reads: CAITGLAGPTSYNEQFF. The CDR3 DNA reads TGTGCCATCACGGGACTAGCGGGACCAACCTCCTACAATGAGCAGTTCTTC.

The genes are TRBV11-2 and TRBJ2-7; TRBD2 agrees at 7 bases. V dropped 0 bases and J dropped 0; count of bases not matched to a gene: 5. CDR1 is SGHAT, CDR2 FQNNGV, per germline. The CDR3 totals 16 residues. CDR3: CASSLEWGGNSYEQYF. Here the CDR3 DNA reads TGTGCCAGCAGCTTAGAGTGGGGGGGGAACTCCTACGAGCAGTACTTC.

This chain joins TRBV6-5 and TRBJ2-7, with D possibly matching TRBD1 (6 bases). The CDR3 extends over 15 amino acids. Per germline, CDR1 MNHEY and CDR2 SVGAGI. The ends were cut back, 6 bases at V and 0 bases at J, with 15 bases in the middle. The chain's CDR3 is CASSLTGLISYEQYF. The CDR3 nucleotides read TGTGCCAGCAGCCTCACAGGGTTAATCTCCTACGAGCAGTACTTC.

The genes are TRBV5-4 and TRBJ2-2; D is perhaps TRBD2 (6 bases). Germline V lookup: CDR1 SGHNT, CDR2 YYREEE (reference sequence). The CDR3 length is 12 residues. V shed 7 bases and J shed 6 bases, with 10 bases lying between them. The CDR3 is CASGGKAGELFF. The CDR3 nucleotides read TGTGCCAGCGGCGGGAAGGCCGGGGAGCTGTTTTTT.

This chain links TRBV11-3 with TRBJ2-3; D gene uncertain. The CDR3 sequence is 12 residues long. Germline CDR1 is SGHNT and CDR2 is YENEEA. Between the trimmed V and J ends, which lost 5 bases and 0 bases, there was a span of 3 bases. The CDR3 DNA sequence: TGTGCCAGCAGCCCTAGCACAGATACGCAGTATTTT. Encoded protein: CASSPSTDTQYF.

This chain links TRBV4-3 with TRBJ2-3; 9 nucleotides agree with TRBD2. This CDR3 has 17 residues. The V gene's germline CDR1 is LGHNA and CDR2 YSLEER. After removal of 4 bases from V and 2 bases from J, the junction contained 10 bases not matched to a gene. The CDR3 region is CASSPPRTSVNTDTQYF. DNA for the CDR3: TGCGCCAGCAGCCCCCCCCGGACTAGCGTGAACACAGATACGCAGTATTTT.

This sequence joins TRBV30 and TRBJ1-6; TRBD1 is a possible D gene (6 bases). Between the trimmed V and J ends, which lost 0 bases and 8 bases, there was a span of 14 bases. CDR1 and CDR2 from the germline V gene are GTSNPN and SVGIG (reference sequence). The CDR3 sequence is 15 residues long. CDR3: CAWSVGGPSDSPLHF. The CDR3 DNA reads TGTGCCTGGAGTGTGGGGGGGCCTTCGGATTCACCCCTCCACTTT.

This clone was counted a single time. The chain links TRBV12-3 or TRBV12-4 to TRBJ1-3, with D uncertain. This CDR3 contains 13 residues. V was trimmed by 6 bases and J by 8 bases, leaving 14 bases between them. The CDR3 DNA is TGTGCCAGCAGAAAGAGTCTTGGGCACACCATATATTTT. Its translation: CASRKSLGHTIYF.

The gene calls are TRBV4-2 and TRBJ2-7, with TRBD2 identical over 13 bases. Losses at the gene ends were 0 bases for V and 5 bases for J; bases not matched to a gene: 13. CDR3 length: 19 amino acids. Germline values: CDR1 LGHNA, CDR2 YNFKEQ. The CDR3 sequence: CASSQDLGLGTSGVHEQYF. Here the CDR3 DNA reads TGTGCCAGCAGCCAAGATTTAGGGTTAGGGACTAGCGGGGTCCACGAGCAGTACTTC.

A single count supports this clone. The genes are TRBV9 and TRBJ2-7; weak D call: TRBD1 (6 bases). V gave up 1 base and J gave up 1 base, with 9 bases separating them. Looked up from germline, CDR1 is SGDLS and CDR2 is YYNGEE. This CDR3 contains 14 residues. This chain's CDR3 is CASSVKDRSYEQYF. In DNA form, the CDR3 reads TGTGCCAGCAGCGTAAAAGACAGGTCCTACGAGCAGTACTTC.

J is TRBJ1-3 and V is TRBV9, with D hard to call. The CDR3 is 15 amino acids. Trimming pared 7 bases from V and 0 bases from J, leaving 14 bases between. Per germline, CDR1 SGDLS and CDR2 YYNGEE. CDR3 protein: CASDGGQRSGNTIYF. The CDR3, as DNA: TGTGCCAGCGACGGCGGGCAGCGCTCTGGAAACACCATATATTTT.

The V call is TRBV6-5, the J call TRBJ1-2; tentative D call: TRBD1 (6 bases). Germline CDR1 MNHEY, CDR2 SVGAGI. V gave up 4 bases and J gave up 7 bases, with 16 bases separating them. The CDR3 is 14 amino acids. The CDR3 region is CASSSAGTPVGYTF. The DNA of the CDR3 is TGTGCCAGCAGTTCGGCCGGGACACCGGTTGGCTACACCTTC.

DNA of the CDR3: TGTGCCAGCCAGCCGGGCGGGAGTCAAAATGAGCAGTTCTTC. Translated: CASQPGGSQNEQFF. The chain employs TRBV11-2 and TRBJ2-1, with 7 bases matching TRBD2. Germline assignment: CDR1 SGHAT and CDR2 FQNNGV. The CDR3 has 14 residues. Trimming at V came to 8 bases and at J to 7 bases, leaving 11 bases not matched to a gene.

The chain combines TRBV5-1 with TRBJ2-7; D might be TRBD1 (5 bases). Germline V CDR1 and CDR2: SGHRS, YFSETQ. This CDR3 comprises 13 residues. The ends were cut back, 3 bases at V and 4 bases at J, with 11 bases in the middle. CDR3: CASSSQGVYEQYF. The CDR3 region has the DNA TGCGCCAGCAGCTCCCAGGGCGTTTACGAGCAGTACTTC.

The table lists this clone with a count of one. The chain joins TRBV2 to TRBJ1-3; possible D gene TRBD1, 5 bases. Germline V gene lookup returns CDR1 SNHLY and CDR2 FYNNEI. This CDR3 spans 13 amino acids. V lost 7 bases, J lost 3 bases, and 10 bases lay in between. CDR3 DNA: TGTGCCAGCACGGAGGGGCTTGGAAACACCATATATTTT. Translated: CASTEGLGNTIYF.

The rearrangement links TRBV18 to TRBJ1-6, with D unclear. Per the germline V gene, CDR1 is KGHSH and CDR2 is LQKENI. V gave up 3 bases and J gave up 8 bases, with 17 bases separating them. The CDR3 is 16 amino acids. CDR3 protein: CASSPGFDSFYSPLHF. CDR3 nucleotides: TGTGCCAGCTCACCCGGTTTCGACTCATTTTATTCACCCCTCCACTTT. The whole variable domain, filled in from reference TRBV18 and TRBJ1-6, reads NAGVMQNPRHLVRRRGQEARLRCSPMKGHSHVYWYRQLPEEGLKFMVYLQKENIIDESGMPKERFSAEFPKEGPSILRIQQVVRGDSAAYFCASSPGFDSFYSPLHFGNGTRLTVT.

The rearrangement links TRBV7-9 to TRBJ1-1; 8 bases are shared with TRBD1. The CDR3 covers 15 residues. Germline CDR1 and CDR2: SEHNR and FQNEAQ (reference sequence). V gave up 5 bases and J gave up 2 bases; unmatched junction bases: 7. Written as DNA, the CDR3 is TGTGCCAGCAGCCCCAACAGGGGGGGCAACACTGAAGCTTTCTTT. Translation gives CASSPNRGGNTEAFF.